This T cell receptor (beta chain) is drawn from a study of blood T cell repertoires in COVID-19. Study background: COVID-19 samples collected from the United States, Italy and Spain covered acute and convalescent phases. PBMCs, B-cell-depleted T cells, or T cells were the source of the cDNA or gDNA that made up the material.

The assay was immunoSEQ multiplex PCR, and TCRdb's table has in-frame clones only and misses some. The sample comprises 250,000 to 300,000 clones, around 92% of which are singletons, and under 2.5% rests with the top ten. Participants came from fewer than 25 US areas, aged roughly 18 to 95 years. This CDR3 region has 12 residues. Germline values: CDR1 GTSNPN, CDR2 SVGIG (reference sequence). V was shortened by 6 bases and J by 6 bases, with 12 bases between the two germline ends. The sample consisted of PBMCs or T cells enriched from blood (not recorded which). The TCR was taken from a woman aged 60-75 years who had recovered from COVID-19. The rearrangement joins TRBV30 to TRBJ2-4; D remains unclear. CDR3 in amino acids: CACNSLANIQYF. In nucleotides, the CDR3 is TGTGCCTGCAACAGCTTGGCAAACATTCAGTACTTC.